The source of this T cell receptor (beta chain) is a study of tumor-infiltrating lymphocytes in primary liver carcinoma. This CDR3 has 15 residues. The V gene's germline CDR1 is SGHAT and CDR2 FQNNGV. Turning to this clonotype: The junction departs from the called germline gene at one end, perhaps through a read error.

Extraction also yielded germline DNA, while blood RNA was obtained from unsorted whole blood. Using a constant-region primer together with ProtoScript II reverse transcriptase, TCR beta cDNA was made from roughly 540 ng of total RNA. Slightly modified ARM-PCR, run as three nested multiplex PCR rounds, produced the TCR beta libraries. The first two PCR rounds, roughly 11 cycles each, used TRBV1-TRBV30 forward primers and a C-beta reverse primer. TCRdb used MiXCR to reprocess the multiplex PCR reads, holding one entry per CDR3 protein. Among a few hundred thousand distinct CDR3 sequences listed, about three fifths were seen once.

The chain employs TRBV11-2 and TRBJ2-7; no reliable D call. The sample taken for sequencing was peripheral blood. The receptor comes from a woman aged 30 to 39 with primary liver carcinoma and hepatitis B virus infection. The CDR3 loop is CASSLVSSRIYEQYF. The DNA of the CDR3 is TGTGCTAGCAGCTTAGTCTCTAGTCGAATCTACGAGCAATACTTC.